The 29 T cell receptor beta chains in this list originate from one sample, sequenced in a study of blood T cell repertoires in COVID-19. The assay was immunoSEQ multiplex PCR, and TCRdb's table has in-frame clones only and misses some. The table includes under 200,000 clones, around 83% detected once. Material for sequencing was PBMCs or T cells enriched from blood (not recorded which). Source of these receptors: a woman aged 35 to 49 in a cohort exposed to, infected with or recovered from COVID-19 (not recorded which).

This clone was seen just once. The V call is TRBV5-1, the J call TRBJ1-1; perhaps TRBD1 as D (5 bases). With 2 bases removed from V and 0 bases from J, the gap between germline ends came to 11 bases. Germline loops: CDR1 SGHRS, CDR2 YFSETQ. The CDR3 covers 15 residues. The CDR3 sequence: CASSFGGSLNTEAFF. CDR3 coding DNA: TGCGCCAGCAGCTTCGGGGGGTCCTTGAACACTGAAGCTTTCTTT.

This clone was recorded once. CDR3 loop: CASSSTGLTGTYEQYF. The CDR3 DNA reads TGTGCCAGCAGCTCAACTGGGCTGACAGGAACGTACGAGCAGTACTTC. The chain uses TRBV7-9 and TRBJ2-7; a possible D gene is TRBD1 (6 bases). Germline lookup yields CDR1 SEHNR and CDR2 FQNEAQ (reference sequence). Deletions cut 4 bases from V and 4 bases from J, with 20 bases between. This CDR3 is built from 16 residues.

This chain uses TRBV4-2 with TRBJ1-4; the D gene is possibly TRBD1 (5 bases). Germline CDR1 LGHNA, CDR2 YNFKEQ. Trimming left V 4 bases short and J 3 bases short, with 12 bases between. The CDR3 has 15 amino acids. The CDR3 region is CASSPTGRSNEKLFF. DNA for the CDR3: TGTGCCAGCAGCCCTACAGGTCGCTCTAATGAAAAACTGTTTTTT.

In DNA form, the CDR3 reads TGCGCCAGCAGCCAAGATAGACGGACAGGGGACAATCAGCCCCAGCATTTT. It yields the protein CASSQDRRTGDNQPQHF. The rearrangement joins TRBV4-1 to TRBJ1-5, with 9 nucleotides matching TRBD1. Germline V CDR1 and CDR2: MGHRA, YSYEKL. The CDR3 is 17 amino acids. After removal of 0 bases from V and 3 bases from J, the junction contained 6 bases not matched to a gene.

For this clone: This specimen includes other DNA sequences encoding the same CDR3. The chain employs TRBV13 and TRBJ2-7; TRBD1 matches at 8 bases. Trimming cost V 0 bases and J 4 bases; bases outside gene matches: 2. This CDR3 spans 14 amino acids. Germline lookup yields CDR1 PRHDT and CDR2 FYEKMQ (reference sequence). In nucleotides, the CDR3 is TGTGCCAGCAGCTTAGGGCAGGGGGCATACGAGCAGTACTTC. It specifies CASSLGQGAYEQYF.

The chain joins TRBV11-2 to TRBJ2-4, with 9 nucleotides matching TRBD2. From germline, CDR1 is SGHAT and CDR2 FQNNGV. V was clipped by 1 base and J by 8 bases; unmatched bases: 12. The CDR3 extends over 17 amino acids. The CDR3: CASSLVGLRGGRDIQYF. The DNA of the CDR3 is TGTGCCAGCAGCTTAGTGGGTTTGCGGGGGGGCCGAGACATTCAGTACTTC. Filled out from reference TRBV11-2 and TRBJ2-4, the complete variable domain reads EAGVAQSPRYKIIEKRQSVAFWCNPISGHATLYWYQQILGQGPKLLIQFQNNGVVDDSQLPKDRFSAERLKGVDSTLKIQPAKLEDSAVYLCASSLVGLRGGRDIQYFGAGTRLSVL.

This CDR3 reads CASSPVRVQREYNEQFF. In nucleotides, the CDR3 is TGTGCCAGCTCACCAGTGAGGGTACAGCGGGAATACAATGAGCAGTTCTTC. This sequence joins TRBV18 and TRBJ2-1; TRBD2 aligns across 7 bases. Germline CDR1 reads KGHSH; CDR2 reads LQKENI. The CDR3 loop spans 17 amino acids. Trimming at V came to 2 bases and at J to 4 bases, leaving 11 bases not matched to a gene.

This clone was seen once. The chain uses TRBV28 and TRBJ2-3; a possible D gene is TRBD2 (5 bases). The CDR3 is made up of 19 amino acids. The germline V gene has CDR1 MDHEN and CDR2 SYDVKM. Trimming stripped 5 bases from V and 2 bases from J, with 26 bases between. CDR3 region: CASSLNFKERRLPTDTQYF. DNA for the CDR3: TGTGCCAGCAGTCTCAATTTTAAGGAGCGGCGACTACCCACAGATACGCAGTATTTT.

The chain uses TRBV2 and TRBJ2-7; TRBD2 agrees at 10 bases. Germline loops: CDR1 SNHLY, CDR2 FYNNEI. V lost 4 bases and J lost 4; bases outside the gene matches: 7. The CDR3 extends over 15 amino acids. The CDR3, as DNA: TGTGCCAGCAGTGTATCCGGGACTAGCGCGTACGAGCAGTACTTC. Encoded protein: CASSVSGTSAYEQYF.

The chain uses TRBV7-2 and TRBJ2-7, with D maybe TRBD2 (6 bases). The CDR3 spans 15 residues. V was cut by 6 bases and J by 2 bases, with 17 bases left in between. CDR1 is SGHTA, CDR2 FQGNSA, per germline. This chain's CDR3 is CASSPVGDSPYEQYF. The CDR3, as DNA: TGTGCCAGCAGTCCTGTGGGGGACTCCCCCTACGAGCAGTACTTC.

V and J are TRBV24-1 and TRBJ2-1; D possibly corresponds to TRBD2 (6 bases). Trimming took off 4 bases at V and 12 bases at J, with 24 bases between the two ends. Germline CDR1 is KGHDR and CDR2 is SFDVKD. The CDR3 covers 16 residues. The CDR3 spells CATSDPHEDGTGAQFF. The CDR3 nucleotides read TGTGCCACCAGTGACCCCCATGAGGACGGAACGGGAGCGCAGTTCTTC.

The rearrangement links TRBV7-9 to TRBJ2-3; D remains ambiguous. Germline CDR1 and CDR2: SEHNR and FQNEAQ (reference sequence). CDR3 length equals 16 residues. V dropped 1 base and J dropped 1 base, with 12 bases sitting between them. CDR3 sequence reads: CASSLGASLGTDTQYF. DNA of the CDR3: TGTGCCAGCAGCTTAGGGGCCAGCCTTGGCACAGATACGCAGTATTTT.

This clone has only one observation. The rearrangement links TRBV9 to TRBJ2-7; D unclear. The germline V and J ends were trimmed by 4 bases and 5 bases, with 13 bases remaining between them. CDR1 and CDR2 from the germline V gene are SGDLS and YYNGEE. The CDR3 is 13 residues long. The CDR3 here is CASSPQVSDEQYF. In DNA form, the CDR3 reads TGTGCCAGCAGCCCTCAAGTAAGCGACGAGCAGTACTTC.

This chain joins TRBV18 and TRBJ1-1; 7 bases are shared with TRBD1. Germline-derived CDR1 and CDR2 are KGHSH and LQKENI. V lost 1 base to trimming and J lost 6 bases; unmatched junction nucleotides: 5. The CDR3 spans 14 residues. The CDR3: CASSPRRDRSEAFF. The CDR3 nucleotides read TGTGCCAGCTCACCACGCCGGGACAGATCTGAAGCTTTCTTT.

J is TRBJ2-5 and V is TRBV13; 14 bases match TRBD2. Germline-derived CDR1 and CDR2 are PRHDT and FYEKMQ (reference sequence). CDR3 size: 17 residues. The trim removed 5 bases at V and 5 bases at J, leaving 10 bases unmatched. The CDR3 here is CASSLRLAGGDWETQYF. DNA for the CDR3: TGTGCCAGCAGCCTTCGACTAGCGGGGGGGGATTGGGAGACCCAGTACTTC. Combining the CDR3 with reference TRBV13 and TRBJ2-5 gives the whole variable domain AAGVIQSPRHLIKEKRETATLKCYPIPRHDTVYWYQQGPGQDPQFLISFYEKMQSDKGSIPDRFSAQQFSDYHSELNMSSLELGDSALYFCASSLRLAGGDWETQYFGPGTRLLVL.

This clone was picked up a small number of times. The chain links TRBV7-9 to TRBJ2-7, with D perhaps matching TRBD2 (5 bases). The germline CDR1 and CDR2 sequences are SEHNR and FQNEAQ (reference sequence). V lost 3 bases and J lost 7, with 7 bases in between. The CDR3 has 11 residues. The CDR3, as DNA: TGTGCCAGCAGCTTCGGGGATGAGCAGTACTTC. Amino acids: CASSFGDEQYF.

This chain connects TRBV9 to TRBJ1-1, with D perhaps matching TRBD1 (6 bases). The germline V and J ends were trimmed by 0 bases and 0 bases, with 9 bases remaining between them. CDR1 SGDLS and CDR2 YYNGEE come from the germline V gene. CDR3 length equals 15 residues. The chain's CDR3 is CASSVAYRVNTEAFF. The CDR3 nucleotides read TGTGCCAGCAGCGTAGCTTACAGGGTGAACACTGAAGCTTTCTTT.

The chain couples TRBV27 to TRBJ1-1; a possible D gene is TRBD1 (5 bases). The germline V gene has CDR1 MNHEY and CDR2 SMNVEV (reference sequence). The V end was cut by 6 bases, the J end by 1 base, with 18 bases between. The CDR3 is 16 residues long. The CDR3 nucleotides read TGTGCCAGCAGCTCAAGGTCCCGCAGGGCGAACACTGAAGCTTTCTTT. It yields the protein CASSSRSRRANTEAFF.

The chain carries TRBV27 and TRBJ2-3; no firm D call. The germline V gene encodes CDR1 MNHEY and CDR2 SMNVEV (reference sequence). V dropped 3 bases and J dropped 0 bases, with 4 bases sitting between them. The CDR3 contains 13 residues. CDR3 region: CASSFPSTDTQYF. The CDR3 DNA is TGTGCCAGCAGTTTCCCTAGCACAGATACGCAGTATTTT.

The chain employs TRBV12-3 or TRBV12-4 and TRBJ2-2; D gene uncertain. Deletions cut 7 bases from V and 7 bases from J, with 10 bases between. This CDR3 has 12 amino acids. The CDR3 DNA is TGTGCCAGCACTTCGGAGAGCGGGGAGCTGTTTTTT. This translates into CASTSESGELFF.

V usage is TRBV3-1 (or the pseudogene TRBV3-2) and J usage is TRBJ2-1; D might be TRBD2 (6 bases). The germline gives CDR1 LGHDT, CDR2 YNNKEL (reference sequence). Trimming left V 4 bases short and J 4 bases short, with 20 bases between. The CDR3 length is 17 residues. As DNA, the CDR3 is TGTGCCAGCAGCCCCATCGGGAGAAGCGGAGTATACAATGAGCAGTTCTTC. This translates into CASSPIGRSGVYNEQFF.

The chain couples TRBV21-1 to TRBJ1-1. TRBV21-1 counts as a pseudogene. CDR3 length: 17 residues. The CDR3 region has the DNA TGTGCCAGCAGCCACCCCCGGCGGGCCCACGGCAGCACTGAAGCTTTCTTT. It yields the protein CASSHPRRAHGSTEAFF.

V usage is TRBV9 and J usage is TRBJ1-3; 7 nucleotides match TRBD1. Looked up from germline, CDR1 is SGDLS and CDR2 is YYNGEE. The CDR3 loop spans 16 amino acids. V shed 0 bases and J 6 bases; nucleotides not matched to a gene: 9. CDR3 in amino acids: CASSVAAQGIENTIYF. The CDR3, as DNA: TGTGCCAGCAGCGTAGCAGCACAGGGGATCGAAAACACCATATATTTT.

The CDR3 reads CASSQGQGEAFF. The CDR3 bases are TGTGCCAGCAGTCAAGGACAGGGCGAAGCTTTCTTT. This rearrangement joins TRBV28 to TRBJ1-1, with 8 bases fitting TRBD1. The V segment lost 5 bases and the J segment 8 bases; nucleotides outside the gene matches: 4. The CDR3 is made up of 12 amino acids. Germline values: CDR1 MDHEN, CDR2 SYDVKM.

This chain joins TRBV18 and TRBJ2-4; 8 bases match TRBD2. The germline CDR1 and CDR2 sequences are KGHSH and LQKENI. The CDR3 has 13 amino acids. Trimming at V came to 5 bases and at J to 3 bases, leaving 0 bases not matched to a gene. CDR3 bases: TGTGCCAGCTCAGCGGGGGGCAAAAACATTCAGTACTTC. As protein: CASSAGGKNIQYF.

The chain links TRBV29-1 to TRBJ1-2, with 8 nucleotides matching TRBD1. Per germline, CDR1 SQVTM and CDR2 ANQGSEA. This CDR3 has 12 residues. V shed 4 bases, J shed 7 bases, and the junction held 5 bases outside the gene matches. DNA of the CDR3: TGCAGCGTTGTTCAGGGGGCCAGTGGCTACACCTTC. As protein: CSVVQGASGYTF. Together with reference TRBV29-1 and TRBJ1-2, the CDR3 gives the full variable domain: SAVISQKPSRDICQRGTSLTIQCQVDSQVTMMFWYRQQPGQSLTLIATANQGSEATYESGFVIDKFPISRPNLTFSTLTVSNMSPEDSSIYLCSVVQGASGYTFGSGTRLTVV.

The CDR3 here is CASSPNPGSGETQYF. In DNA, the CDR3 is TGTGCCAGCAGCCCCAACCCCGGGAGCGGTGAGACCCAGTACTTC. This sequence joins TRBV11-3 and TRBJ2-5, with a tentative D call TRBD2 (6 bases). With 5 bases removed from V and 5 bases from J, the gap between germline ends came to 18 bases. CDR1 SGHNT and CDR2 YENEEA come from the germline V gene. The CDR3 totals 15 residues.

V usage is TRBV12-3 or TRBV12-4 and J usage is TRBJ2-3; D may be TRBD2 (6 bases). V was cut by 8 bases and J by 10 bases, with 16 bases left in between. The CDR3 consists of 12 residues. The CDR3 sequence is CASGTAGTPQYF. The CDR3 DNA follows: TGTGCCAGCGGGACTGCGGGGACCCCGCAGTATTTT.

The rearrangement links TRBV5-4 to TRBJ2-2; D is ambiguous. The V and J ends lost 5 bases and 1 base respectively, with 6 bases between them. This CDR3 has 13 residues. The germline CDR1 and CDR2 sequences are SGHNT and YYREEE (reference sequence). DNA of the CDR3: TGTGCCAGCAGTCCCGGGAACACCGGGGAGCTGTTTTTT. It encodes CASSPGNTGELFF.